The TCR beta chain under discussion was sequenced for a study of blood T cell repertoires in COVID-19 (dated by TCRdb to about 2020). About the investigation overall: The collaborator samples originated in the United States, Italy and Spain and spanned the acute and convalescent phases of COVID-19. Samples were obtained from the ongoing ImmuneRACE study (first 160 participants) and from about 1,300 subjects provided by 6 global collaborators. Where available, HLA class I and class II types were obtained from metadata supplied by the sample provider rather than from assay-based typing. Nearly every sample came with metadata listing a de-identified subject ID, COVID-19 status, age in years and sex. The prospective study material was composed of cDNA or gDNA derived from T cells, B-cell-depleted T cells, or PBMCs. Subjects who had been exposed to COVID-19, were actively infected with it, or had recovered from it provided the deeply sampled blood TCRbeta repertoires that made up the dataset. The repertoires were made available in a free public database intended to serve as a resource for research on the immune response to SARS-CoV-2. What the study reported, not specific to this receptor: The amount of clinical and demographic metadata varied by source and participant and was provided uncurated.

Including the terminal cysteine and phenylalanine, the CDR3 comprises 14 residues. Here the CDR3 DNA is all that survives: 42 bases in frame from base 1. Per the germline V gene, SGHRS is the CDR1 and YFSETQ is the CDR2. V ends up 1 base short and J 10 bases short, with an unmatched junction base count of 8. Collaborating institutions collected whole blood in K2EDTA tubes following their own protocols. Collaborator samples were shipped for TCRbeta analysis as frozen whole blood, isolated PBMCs, or DNA extracted from either sample type. The immunoSEQ Assay, a bias-controlled multiplex PCR, was used to amplify TCRbeta CDR3 regions from genomic DNA. Concerning the study's data processing: The number of nucleated cells in each sample was estimated by amplification of reference gene primers within the assay. To quantify the absolute abundance of each unique TCRbeta CDR3 rearrangement, sequence reads were collapsed and filtered. For each sample, productive Simpson clonality was calculated by taking the square root of Simpson's diversity index across productive rearrangements. TCRdb re-hosts the immuneACCESS table, in-frame sequences only. Its copies lack some clones; in the studies checked, an unresolved V gene accounts for under half of them, and the cause for the rest is not known. The V and J calls and clone size were taken over from that table, and D and trimming were inferred from the DNA. A total of some 74,000 clones appear in this sample, approximately 80% of them only once. The ten largest clonotypes hold around 43% of the sample.

This clone was recorded once. Its antigen specificity is not known. No per-base quality is available; no much larger clone lies one base away. Sequenced: peripheral blood. The sequence is built from TRBV5-1 and TRBJ2-1, and 7 junction bases match TRBD2. This receptor was identified in a man older than 75 with acute or convalescent COVID-19. The nucleotides read TGCGCCAGCAGCTTGTCGGCGGGAGTATGGGAGCAGTTCTTC. The translation is CASSLSAGVWEQFF.